The rows below give T cell receptor beta chains drawn from one sample of a study of blood T cell repertoires in COVID-19. Here immunoSEQ multiplex PCR was the method, and the copy in TCRdb shows in-frame clones only, minus some. Of some 700,000 clones in the sample, over 80% were seen once. The sample taken for sequencing was peripheral blood. The receptors here all came from a woman younger than 30 with acute or convalescent COVID-19. Both conserved end residues are part of each CDR3. The D gene is left open where the match is weak. Not every row has a clone size; where given, it reads once, few, many or a size class.

d_call	clone_size	v_call	j_call	cdr3_nt	cdr3_aa
TRBD2	.	TRBV3-1/TRBV3-2	TRBJ2-5	TGTGCCAGCAGCCAACTAGCGGGGGCGACCCAGTACTTC	CASSQLAGATQYF
.	.	TRBV9	TRBJ2-7	TGTGCCAGCAGCGTACAGGGGGGTGAGGCGAAGCAGTACTTC	CASSVQGGEAKQYF
.	.	TRBV25-1	TRBJ1-6	TGTGCCAGCAGTGGCAGCGGGTGGAGTAATTCACCCCTCCACTTT	CASSGSGWSNSPLHF
TRBD1	.	TRBV28	TRBJ1-2	TGTGCCAGCAGTTTCGGACAGGGGTACTATGGCTACACCTTC	CASSFGQGYYGYTF
TRBD1	.	TRBV7-2	TRBJ1-2	TGTGCCAGCAGCTTATCCATAGGACAGGGGCCCAACTATGGCTACACCTTC	CASSLSIGQGPNYGYTF
TRBD1	.	TRBV6-5	TRBJ1-1	TGTGCCAGCACTCCAACGCCGGGACAGGGTTTTTCTTCCTTCTTT	CASTPTPGQGFSSFF
.	.	TRBV30	TRBJ1-2	TGTGCCTGGAGTGGTACAGCCAATGTTAACTATGGCTACACCTTC	CAWSGTANVNYGYTF
.	.	TRBV12-3/TRBV12-4	TRBJ1-5	TGTGCCAGCAGTTTATCAGACAATCAGCCCCAGCATTTT	CASSLSDNQPQHF
TRBD2	once	TRBV5-1	TRBJ2-5	TGCGCCAGCAGCTTGAGTTACCTCGGGAGGGAGACCCAGTACTTC	CASSLSYLGRETQYF
.	.	TRBV9	TRBJ1-6	TGTGCCAGCAGCGTAGTAGGCCAGGGTCCTTCACCCCTCCACTTT	CASSVVGQGPSPLHF